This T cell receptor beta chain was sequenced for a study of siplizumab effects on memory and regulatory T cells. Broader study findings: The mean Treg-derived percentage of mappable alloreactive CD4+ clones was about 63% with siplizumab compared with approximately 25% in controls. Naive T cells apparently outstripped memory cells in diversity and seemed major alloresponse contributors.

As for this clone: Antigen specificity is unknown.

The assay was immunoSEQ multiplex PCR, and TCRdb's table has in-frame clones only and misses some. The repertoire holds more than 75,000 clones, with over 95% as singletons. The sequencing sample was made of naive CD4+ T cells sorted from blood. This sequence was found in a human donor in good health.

The CDR3: CASKLAGVTDTQYF. The CDR3 DNA reads TGTGCCAGCAAACTAGCGGGGGTCACAGATACGCAGTATTTT. This sequence joins TRBV7-3 and TRBJ2-3; TRBD2 matches 11 bases. The ends lost 7 bases at V and 2 bases at J; junction bases unmatched: 2. This CDR3 has 14 amino acids. Germline CDR1 reads SGHTA; CDR2 reads FQGTGA.